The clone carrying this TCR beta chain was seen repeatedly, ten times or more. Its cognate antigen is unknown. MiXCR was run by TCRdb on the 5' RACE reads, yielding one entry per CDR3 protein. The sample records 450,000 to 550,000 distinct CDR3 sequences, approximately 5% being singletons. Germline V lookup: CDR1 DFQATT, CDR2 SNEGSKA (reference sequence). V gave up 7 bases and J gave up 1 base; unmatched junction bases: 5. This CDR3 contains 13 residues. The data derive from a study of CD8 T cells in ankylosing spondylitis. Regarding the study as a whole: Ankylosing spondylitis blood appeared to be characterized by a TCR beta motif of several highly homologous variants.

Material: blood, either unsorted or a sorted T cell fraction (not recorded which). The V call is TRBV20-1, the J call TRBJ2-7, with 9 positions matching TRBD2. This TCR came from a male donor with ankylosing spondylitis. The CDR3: CSVAGVMSYEQYF. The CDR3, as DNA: TGCAGTGTAGCGGGAGTGATGTCCTACGAGCAGTACTTC.